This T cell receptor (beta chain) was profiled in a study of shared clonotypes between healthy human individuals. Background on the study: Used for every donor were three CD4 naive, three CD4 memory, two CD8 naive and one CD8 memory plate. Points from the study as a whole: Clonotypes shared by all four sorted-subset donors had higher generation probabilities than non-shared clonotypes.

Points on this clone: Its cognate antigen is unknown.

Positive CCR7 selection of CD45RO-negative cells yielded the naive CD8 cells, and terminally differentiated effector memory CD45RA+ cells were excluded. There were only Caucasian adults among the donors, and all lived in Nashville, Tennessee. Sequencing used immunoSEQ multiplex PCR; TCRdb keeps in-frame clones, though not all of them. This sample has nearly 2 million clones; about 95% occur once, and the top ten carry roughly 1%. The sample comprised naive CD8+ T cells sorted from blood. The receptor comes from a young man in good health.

The chain's CDR3 is CASSLGFVLGVNTEAFF. DNA for the CDR3: TGTGCCAGCAGCTTAGGATTTGTCCTCGGGGTGAACACTGAAGCTTTCTTT. The chain joins TRBV7-2 to TRBJ1-1; no definite D call. With 1 base removed from V and 0 bases from J, the gap between germline ends came to 15 bases. CDR1 is SGHTA, CDR2 FQGNSA, per germline. The length of the CDR3 is 17 residues.